The next 27 T cell receptor beta chains were all read from a single sample in a study of blood T cell repertoires in COVID-19. Data came from immunoSEQ multiplex PCR; TCRdb stores just in-frame clones and leaves some out. Found here are around 300,000 clones, 65% to 85% of them singletons; the top ten hold 2.5% to 3%. The source material was peripheral blood. Every receptor here comes from a man aged 30 to 39 with active or convalescent COVID-19.

This chain links TRBV7-9 with TRBJ1-2, with TRBD1 as a possible D gene (5 bases). CDR3 size: 14 residues. From germline, CDR1 is SEHNR and CDR2 FQNEAQ (reference sequence). V was clipped by 4 bases and J by 8 bases, with 17 bases between them. The CDR3 sequence is CASSSGLSGGGYTF. As DNA, the CDR3 is TGTGCCAGCAGCTCGGGACTTTCCGGGGGAGGCTACACCTTC.

This clone has just a few counts. This chain uses TRBV11-2 with TRBJ2-1; TRBD2 agrees at 9 bases. The CDR3 extends over 16 amino acids. With 3 bases clipped from V and 2 bases from J, the junction kept 5 bases outside the gene matches. Germline CDR1 and CDR2: SGHAT and FQNNGV. The CDR3 DNA is TGTGCCAGCAGCTTCCAGCGGGAGGCGGCCTACAATGAGCAGTTCTTC. This encodes CASSFQREAAYNEQFF.

The rearrangement joins TRBV12-3 or TRBV12-4 to TRBJ1-2, with D perhaps TRBD1 (5 bases). Deletions cut 5 bases from V and 4 bases from J, with 11 bases between. The CDR3 contains 13 residues. CDR3 residues: CASSRDSSYGYTF. CDR3 nucleotides: TGTGCCAGCAGTCGGGACTCTAGCTATGGCTACACCTTC.

The rearrangement links TRBV19 to TRBJ1-2; maybe TRBD1 (5 bases). The CDR3 spans 14 residues. In germline, CDR1 is LNHDA, CDR2 SQIVND (reference sequence). The V and J ends lost 6 bases and 3 bases respectively, with 14 bases between them. CDR3 region: CASRKPQGDYGYTF. In DNA form, the CDR3 reads TGTGCCAGTAGGAAACCTCAGGGTGACTATGGCTACACCTTC.

A few counts support this clone. The chain couples TRBV5-6 to TRBJ1-1; D uncertain. Germline-derived CDR1 and CDR2 are SGHDT and YYEEEE. The CDR3 totals 15 residues. V lost 0 bases to trimming and J lost 1 base, with 10 bases between them. CDR3 in amino acids: CASSLVGDGNTEAFF. The CDR3 DNA follows: TGTGCCAGCAGCTTGGTCGGGGATGGGAACACTGAAGCTTTCTTT.

The J gene is TRBJ2-1, the V gene TRBV29-1; TRBD2 agrees at 10 bases. CDR3 length: 15 amino acids. Germline CDR1 and CDR2: SQVTM and ANQGSEA. V lost 7 bases and J lost 10; bases outside the gene matches: 16. The CDR3 region is CSGRPTGLAIQEQFF. The CDR3 bases are TGCAGCGGCCGCCCCACGGGACTAGCGATTCAAGAGCAGTTCTTC.

There are a few counts of this clone. The rearrangement uses TRBV20-1 and TRBJ2-1, with D unresolved. The germline CDR1 and CDR2 sequences are DFQATT and SNEGSKA (reference sequence). The CDR3 consists of 11 residues. V dropped 2 bases and J dropped 5 bases, with 4 bases sitting between them. In nucleotides, the CDR3 is TGCAGTGCTAGAACTAACAATGAGCAGTTCTTC. Its protein is CSARTNNEQFF.

This clone was seen a handful of times. V gene TRBV2 combines with J gene TRBJ1-4; D remains ambiguous. CDR1 and CDR2 from the germline V gene are SNHLY and FYNNEI. CDR3 length: 12 residues. V lost 6 bases, J lost 3 bases, and 5 bases lay in between. The CDR3 DNA follows: TGTGCCAGCAGCCCCGCTAATGAAAAACTGTTTTTT. It specifies CASSPANEKLFF.

This clone appeared once. DNA for the CDR3: TGTGCCAGTAGTATAGCGGGGGACGAAGAGACCCAGTACTTC. It specifies CASSIAGDEETQYF. V gene TRBV19 combines with J gene TRBJ2-5; D perhaps matches TRBD2 (6 bases). This CDR3 contains 14 residues. Trimming took 1 base from V and 3 from J, leaving 9 bases between them. Looked up from germline, CDR1 is LNHDA and CDR2 is SQIVND (reference sequence).

The gene calls are TRBV5-4 and TRBJ2-3; TRBD2 matches at 13 bases. The CDR3 contains 16 residues. Germline values: CDR1 SGHNT, CDR2 YYREEE (reference sequence). The V segment lost 5 bases and the J segment 0 bases; nucleotides outside the gene matches: 3. CDR3 DNA: TGTGCCAGCAGACCGACTAGCGGGGGGAGCACAGATACGCAGTATTTT. This sequence encodes CASRPTSGGSTDTQYF.

The table lists this clone with a count of one. This chain links TRBV11-3 with TRBJ2-7; TRBD1 aligns across 10 bases. Germline CDR1 and CDR2: SGHNT and YENEEA. The V and J ends lost 1 base and 2 bases, in that order; junction bases with no gene match: 8. This CDR3 spans 17 amino acids. The CDR3 DNA sequence: TGTGCCAGCAGCTTAGTAGAGGGGGGACAGGGGACCTACGAGCAGTACTTC. Protein product: CASSLVEGGQGTYEQYF.

This chain connects TRBV27 to TRBJ1-1, with 7 bases lining up with TRBD1. Germline values: CDR1 MNHEY, CDR2 SMNVEV (reference sequence). The CDR3 totals 13 residues. The junction had 5 bases not matched to a gene; V was cut back by 4 bases and J by 6 bases. The CDR3 DNA is TGTGCCAGCAGTTACAGGGGTTACGCTGAAGCTTTCTTT. Translated: CASSYRGYAEAFF.

The gene calls are TRBV27 and TRBJ2-5; tentative D call: TRBD1 (5 bases). V dropped 5 bases and J dropped 3 bases, with 13 bases sitting between them. The CDR3 covers 14 residues. Germline V gene sequence: CDR1 MNHEY, CDR2 SMNVEV (reference sequence). The CDR3 DNA follows: TGTGCCAGCAGTGATACAGGCCAAAAAGAGACCCAGTACTTC. Residues: CASSDTGQKETQYF.

The chain has TRBV5-6 and TRBJ2-1; TRBD2 matches 7 bases. Germline V lookup: CDR1 SGHDT, CDR2 YYEEEE. CDR3 length: 16 residues. The ends lost 4 bases at V and 4 bases at J; junction bases unmatched: 11. The CDR3 sequence is CASSPTAGVGYNEQFF. The CDR3 DNA follows: TGTGCCAGCAGCCCGACCGCGGGGGTAGGTTACAATGAGCAGTTCTTC. Drawing the rest from reference TRBV5-6 and TRBJ2-1, the complete variable domain is DAGVTQSPTHLIKTRGQQVTLRCSPKSGHDTVSWYQQALGQGPQFIFQYYEEEERQRGNFPDRFSGHQFPNYSSELNVNALLLGDSALYLCASSPTAGVGYNEQFFGPGTRLTVL.

The chain employs TRBV9 and TRBJ1-5; D may be TRBD1 (5 bases). The V end was cut by 4 bases, the J end by 0 bases, with 14 bases between. Germline CDR1 reads SGDLS; CDR2 reads YYNGEE. The CDR3 loop spans 16 amino acids. CDR3 sequence: CASSPGGGISNQPQHF. Here the CDR3 DNA reads TGTGCCAGCAGCCCCGGCGGGGGAATTAGCAATCAGCCCCAGCATTTT.

The chain is built from TRBV5-1 and TRBJ2-1; TRBD2 agrees at 13 bases. Per germline, CDR1 SGHRS and CDR2 YFSETQ. This CDR3 region has 15 residues. With V trimmed by 2 bases and J by 6 bases, 2 bases remained unmatched. CDR3 amino acids: CASSLGLAGANEQFF. The CDR3 bases are TGCGCCAGCAGCTTAGGACTAGCGGGGGCCAATGAGCAGTTCTTC.

The V gene is TRBV5-4, the J gene TRBJ2-1; 12 bases agree with TRBD2. Per germline, CDR1 SGHNT and CDR2 YYREEE (reference sequence). This CDR3 has 16 amino acids. J gave up 9 bases and V 4 bases, and 11 bases lay outside the gene matches. In DNA form, the CDR3 reads TGTGCCAGCAGCCATATGACTAGCGGGAGAAGGGGTGAGCAGTTCTTC. Its protein product is CASSHMTSGRRGEQFF. The full variable domain, with the rest looked up from reference TRBV5-4 and TRBJ2-1, is ETGVTQSPTHLIKTRGQQVTLRCSSQSGHNTVSWYQQALGQGPQFIFQYYREEENGRGNFPPRFSGLQFPNYSSELNVNALELDDSALYLCASSHMTSGRRGEQFFGPGTRLTVL.

This clone was detected a few times. CDR3 DNA: TGTGCCAGCAGCCAAGCGGGGAGGAACGGCTACACCTTC. Amino acid sequence: CASSQAGRNGYTF. The chain joins TRBV4-2 to TRBJ1-2; D is undetermined. From germline, CDR1 is LGHNA and CDR2 YNFKEQ. V was pared by 1 base and J by 8 bases, with 11 bases between. The CDR3 consists of 13 residues.

Only one count was recorded for this clone. CDR3 region: CATTGVSGNTIYF. The CDR3 nucleotides are TGTGCCACCACAGGGGTCTCTGGAAACACCATATATTTT. This chain joins TRBV10-3 and TRBJ1-3; TRBD1 aligns across 7 bases. The CDR3 totals 13 residues. Trimming cost V 10 bases and J 0 bases; bases outside gene matches: 3. Looked up from germline, CDR1 is ENHRY and CDR2 is SYGVKD.

The chain couples TRBV5-1 to TRBJ2-3; 10 bases map to TRBD1. The CDR3 totals 15 residues. J was trimmed by 2 bases and V by 6 bases; bases with no gene match: 6. The germline V gene encodes CDR1 SGHRS and CDR2 YFSETQ. The CDR3 loop is CASTWGQGPTDTQYF. The CDR3, as DNA: TGCGCCAGCACCTGGGGACAGGGGCCCACAGATACGCAGTATTTT.

This chain links TRBV7-6 with TRBJ1-5; a weak D match, TRBD1 (5 bases). This CDR3 has 15 amino acids. Germline values: CDR1 SGHVS, CDR2 FNYEAQ. The ends were cut back, 2 bases at V and 6 bases at J, with 14 bases in the middle. The CDR3 DNA follows: TGTGCCAGCAGCTTATGGGAGGGTAGGGGTCAGCCCCAGCATTTT. Translation gives CASSLWEGRGQPQHF.

The J gene is TRBJ1-1, the V gene TRBV7-3; a possible D gene is TRBD1 (6 bases). CDR1 is SGHTA and CDR2 is FQGTGA in the germline V gene. This CDR3 spans 16 amino acids. Trimming left V 4 bases short and J 2 bases short, with 17 bases between. CDR3 nucleotide sequence: TGTGCCAGCAGCTATGGGCTCCGGGACACAAACACTGAAGCTTTCTTT. Amino acid sequence: CASSYGLRDTNTEAFF.

The chain recombines TRBV5-1 with TRBJ2-5; 9 bases fit TRBD1. This CDR3 region has 16 residues. CDR1 SGHRS and CDR2 YFSETQ come from the germline V gene. The J segment lost 5 bases and the V segment lost 1 base, leaving 9 bases of the junction unmatched. CDR3 residues: CASSLLFTGGMETQYF. The CDR3 DNA reads TGCGCCAGCAGCTTGCTGTTTACAGGGGGCATGGAGACCCAGTACTTC.

This chain uses TRBV18 with TRBJ1-3; no clear D gene. The CDR3 contains 14 residues. The germline CDR1 and CDR2 sequences are KGHSH and LQKENI. The germline V and J ends were trimmed by 3 bases and 0 bases, with 6 bases remaining between them. CDR3 bases: TGTGCCAGCTCACCGGGGAGCTCTGGAAACACCATATATTTT. Protein sequence: CASSPGSSGNTIYF.

The genes are TRBV5-1 and TRBJ2-7; 8 nucleotides line up with TRBD1. Germline V CDR1 and CDR2: SGHRS, YFSETQ. Unmatched junction bases numbered 7, after V lost 4 bases and J lost 4 bases. This CDR3 contains 14 residues. CDR3 DNA sequence: TGCGCCAGCAGCCCGACAGGGGACGATTACGAGCAGTACTTC. Its translation is CASSPTGDDYEQYF.

The chain is built from TRBV10-1 and TRBJ1-5, with D unresolved. V lost 8 bases and J 7 bases, leaving 24 bases between the germline ends. This CDR3 has 16 amino acids. Germline V gene data show CDR1 as WNHNN and CDR2 as SYGVQD (reference sequence). As DNA, the CDR3 is TGCGCCAGCTCGGATGTTTCGGGAGGTTTGGGACAGCCCCAGCATTTT. Its protein product is CASSDVSGGLGQPQHF.

J is TRBJ1-3 and V is TRBV29-1, with TRBD1 matching over 8 bases. After removal of 4 bases from V and 3 bases from J, the junction contained 8 bases not matched to a gene. Germline V gene data show CDR1 as SQVTM and CDR2 as ANQGSEA. The CDR3 has 15 amino acids. DNA for the CDR3: TGCAGCGTTGCGGCAGGGGGCATGTTTGGAAACACCATATATTTT. It is translated as CSVAAGGMFGNTIYF.